This T cell receptor beta chain was obtained from a study of T-cell memory formation after mild COVID-19. TCRdb re-derived calls from the 5' RACE reads in MiXCR, one entry per CDR3 protein. The table lists 300,000 to 350,000 distinct CDR3 sequences, 13% to 15% of them singletons. The V gene's germline CDR1 is SGHNT and CDR2 YYREEE (reference sequence). The V segment lost 3 bases and the J segment 4 bases; nucleotides outside the gene matches: 10. CDR3 length equals 15 residues. The sequenced sample was PBMCs or a T cell subset sorted from them (not recorded which). The sequence was collected from a man between 18 and 29 years old who had mild COVID-19 (a few samples of this study predate the infection). Cell type and time point are not known. V usage is TRBV5-4 and J usage is TRBJ2-7; 7 bases are shared with TRBD1. The CDR3 protein is CASSSLGQAPYEQYV. In DNA form, the CDR3 reads TGTGCCAGCAGCTCCTTAGGACAGGCGCCTTACGAGCAGTACGTC.